One and the same sample provided the 11 T cell receptor beta chains below, sequenced in a study of CD8+ T cells in alopecia areata. After pooling, cutaneous lymph node cells were sorted with CD4, CD8alpha, NKG2D, NKG2ACE and other markers. RNA, once extracted, was reverse transcribed into cDNA for use as the sequencing template. Libraries were prepared by immunoSEQ multiplex PCR; TCRdb keeps only in-frame clonotypes and omits some of them. Recorded here are 200,000 to 300,000 clones, none singletons. Sequencing used CD4+ T cells sorted from a lymph node. The receptors come from a C3H/HeJ mouse with alopecia areata. The MHC haplotype of this mouse line is H2-k.

This clone came up a few times. The gene names given are mouse names. The read finishes 4 residues shy of the CDR3 end, and the germline J gene is used to complete it. The V gene is TRBV13-1, the J gene TRBJ2-4, with 8 bases that match TRBD1. The J segment lost 3 bases and the V segment lost 2 bases, leaving 5 bases of the junction unmatched. Germline loops: CDR1 NSHNY, CDR2 SYGAGN. The CDR3 spans 15 residues. The DNA read from the CDR3 is TGTGCCAGCAGTGAACCCACAGGGGGGCAAAAC. This encodes CASSEPTGGQN. The full CDR3 sequence reads CASSEPTGGQNTLYF.

In the case of this clone: Gene names follow the mouse nomenclature. The read comes to an end 4 residues before the CDR3 does, leaving the germline J gene to fill in the end. This chain links TRBV14 with TRBJ2-4; TRBD2 agrees at 8 bases. Germline lookup yields CDR1 SGHDT and CDR2 FRDEAV. The CDR3 runs 14 residues. The CDR3 bases that were read are TGTGCCAGCAGTTCCACTGGGGGTAAAAAC. This gives the protein CASSSTGGKN. The whole CDR3 protein reads CASSSTGGKNTLYF. Full variable domain (rest looked up from reference TRBV14 and TRBJ2-4): EAGVTQSPRYAVLQEGQAVSFWCDPISGHDTLYWYQQPRDQGPQLLVYFRDEAVIDNSQLPSDRFSAVRPKGTNSTLKIQSAKQGDTATYLCASSSTGGKNTLYFGAGTRLSVL.

Regarding this clone: Gene names refer to mouse genes. The read finishes 4 residues shy of the CDR3 end, and the germline J gene is used to complete it. This same CDR3 is encoded by further DNA sequences in the sample. The chain is built from TRBV1 and TRBJ2-4; D gene unclear. This CDR3 is 11 amino acids long. The germline gives CDR1 NSQYPW, CDR2 LRSPGD (reference sequence). The CDR3 protein is CTCSAENTLYF. The CDR3 DNA, read in part, is TGCACCTGCAGTGCTGAAAAC.

This clone was counted only a few times. Gene names and germline match the mouse. Incomplete CDR3 DNA: TGTGCCAGCACAGACTGGGGGGGCTTAGAC. Amino acid sequence: CASTDWGGLD. The CDR3 in its entirety is CASTDWGGLDTQYF. V usage is TRBV19 and J usage is TRBJ2-5; the match to TRBD2 covers 12 bases. The read falls 4 residues short of the CDR3 end, and the missing part is taken from the germline J gene. The CDR3 has 14 amino acids. Germline V gene lookup returns CDR1 FNHDT and CDR2 SITEND (reference sequence).

This clone was seen a handful of times. The genes are named according to mouse. The read finishes 4 residues shy of the CDR3 end, and the germline J gene is used to complete it. The chain links TRBV19 to TRBJ2-1, with D possibly TRBD1 on 6 matching bases. CDR3 size: 14 residues. The V gene's germline CDR1 is FNHDT and CDR2 SITEND (reference sequence). V lost 3 bases, J lost 3 bases, and 10 bases lay in between. The CDR3 loop reads CASSKEGGYAEQFF. The sequenced part of the CDR3 DNA is TGTGCCAGCAGTAAGGAAGGGGGCTATGCT. Filled out from reference TRBV19 and TRBJ2-1, the complete variable domain reads GGIITQTPKFLIGQEGQKLTLKCQQNFNHDTMYWYRQDSGKGLRLIYYSITENDLQKGDLSEGYDASREKKSSFSLTVTSAQKNEMAVFLCASSKEGGYAEQFFGPGTRLTVL.

As for this clone: One junction end disagrees with the germline gene, perhaps due to a read error. Gene names and germline match the mouse. Read data end 4 residues before the CDR3 end; the end is taken from the germline J gene. This chain links TRBV5 with TRBJ2-3, with a possible D match to TRBD2 (6 bases). CDR1 is LGHNA, CDR2 YNLKQL, per germline (reference sequence). CDR3 length equals 14 residues. The CDR3: CAGSSGVSAETLYF. The part of the CDR3 DNA that was read is TGTGCCGGCAGCTCTGGGGTTAGTGCAGAA.

This clone appeared a few times. Mouse gene names and germline throughout. The read gets to within 4 residues of the CDR3 end, and the germline J gene fills in the rest. The V call is TRBV13-3, the J call TRBJ2-1; 11 bases map to TRBD2. CDR3 length: 15 amino acids. Germline V gives CDR1 NNHDY, CDR2 SYVADS. The CDR3 sequence is CASRAGTGGWAEQFF. CDR3 DNA (partial): TGTGCCAGCAGGGCCGGGACTGGGGGTTGGGCT.

This clone turned up a few times. Gene names and germline match the mouse. Read data end 4 residues before the CDR3 end; the end is taken from the germline J gene. Other DNA sequences in the sample encode the same CDR3. This rearrangement joins TRBV31 to TRBJ2-1; 8 bases fit TRBD2. With V trimmed by 0 bases and J by 3 bases, 4 bases remained unmatched. CDR1 is GKSSPN and CDR2 is SITVG in the germline V gene. The CDR3 sequence is 15 residues long. The CDR3 DNA, read in part, is TGTGCCTGGAGTCTAGGGTGGGGGGGCTATGCT. Translated, it gives CAWSLGWGGYA. The full CDR3 sequence reads CAWSLGWGGYAEQFF.

In this sample, this clone turned up a few times. Gene names are mouse gene names. Read data end 4 residues before the CDR3 end; the end is taken from the germline J gene. V is TRBV13-2 and J is TRBJ2-7; possibly TRBD1 for D (6 bases). Germline V gives CDR1 NNHNN, CDR2 SYGAGS (reference sequence). CDR3 length: 14 residues. Incomplete CDR3 DNA: TGTGCCAGCGGGACCCCGCACAGGGAGGAT. Residues: CASGTPHRED. The full CDR3 sequence reads CASGTPHREDEQYF.

A word on this clone: Genes and germline come from the mouse. The read terminates 4 residues ahead of where the CDR3 ends, so the germline J gene completes it. This chain connects TRBV19 to TRBJ2-5; tentatively, D is TRBD1 (5 bases). The CDR3 is made up of 14 amino acids. The germline V gene has CDR1 FNHDT and CDR2 SITEND (reference sequence). The ends were cut back, 2 bases at V and 0 bases at J, with 7 bases in the middle. CDR3 bases read: TGTGCCAGCAGTATCAGGGATAACCAAGAC. Its protein is CASSIRDNQD. The whole CDR3 sequence reads CASSIRDNQDTQYF.

This clone was observed a handful of times. Gene names follow the mouse nomenclature. The CDR3 extends 4 residues past the end of the read, so its final part is completed from the germline J gene. The chain joins TRBV13-2 to TRBJ2-2, with 9 bases that match TRBD1. The V gene's germline CDR1 is NNHNN and CDR2 SYGAGS (reference sequence). V dropped 3 bases and J dropped 4; count of bases not matched to a gene: 7. The CDR3 extends over 16 amino acids. The part of the CDR3 DNA that was read is TGTGCCAGCGGTGGAAACAGGGGGCGTCGCACCGGG. Amino acid sequence: CASGGNRGRRTG. The entire CDR3 protein reads CASGGNRGRRTGQLYF.